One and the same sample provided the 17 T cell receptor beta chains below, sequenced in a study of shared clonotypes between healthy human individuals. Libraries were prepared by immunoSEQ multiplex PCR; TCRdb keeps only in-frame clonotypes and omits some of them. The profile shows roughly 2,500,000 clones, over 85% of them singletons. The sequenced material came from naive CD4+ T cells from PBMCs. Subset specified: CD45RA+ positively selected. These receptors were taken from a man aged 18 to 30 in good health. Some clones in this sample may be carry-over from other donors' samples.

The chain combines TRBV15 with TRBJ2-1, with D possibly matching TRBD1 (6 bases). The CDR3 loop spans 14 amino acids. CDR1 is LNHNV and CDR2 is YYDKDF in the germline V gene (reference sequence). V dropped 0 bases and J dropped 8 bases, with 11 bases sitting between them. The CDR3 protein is CATSREGRGDEQFF. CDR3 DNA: TGTGCCACCAGCAGAGAGGGCAGGGGCGATGAGCAGTTCTTC.

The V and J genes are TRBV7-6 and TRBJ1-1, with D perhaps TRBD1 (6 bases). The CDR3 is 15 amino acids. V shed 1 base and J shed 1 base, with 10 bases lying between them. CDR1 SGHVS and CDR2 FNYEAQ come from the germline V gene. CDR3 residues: CASSLGGGANTEAFF. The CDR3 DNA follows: TGTGCCAGCAGCTTAGGCGGGGGGGCGAACACTGAAGCTTTCTTT.

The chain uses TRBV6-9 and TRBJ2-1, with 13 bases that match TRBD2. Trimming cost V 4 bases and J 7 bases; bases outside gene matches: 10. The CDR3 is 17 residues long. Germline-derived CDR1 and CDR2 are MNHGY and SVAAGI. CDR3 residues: CASSSTSGRHCRNEQFF. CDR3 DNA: TGTGCCAGCAGTTCGACTAGCGGGAGGCATTGTAGGAATGAGCAGTTCTTC.

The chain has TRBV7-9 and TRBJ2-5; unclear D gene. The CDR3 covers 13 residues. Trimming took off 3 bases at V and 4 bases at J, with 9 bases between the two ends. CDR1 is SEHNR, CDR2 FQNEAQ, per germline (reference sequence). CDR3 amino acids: CASSLQRGETQYF. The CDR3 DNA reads TGTGCCAGCAGCTTGCAAAGAGGAGAGACCCAGTACTTC.

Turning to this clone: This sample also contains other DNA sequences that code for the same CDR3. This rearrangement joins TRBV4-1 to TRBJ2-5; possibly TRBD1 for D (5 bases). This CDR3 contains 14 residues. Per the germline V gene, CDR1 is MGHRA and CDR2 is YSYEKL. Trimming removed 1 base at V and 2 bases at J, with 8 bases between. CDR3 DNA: TGCGCCAGCAGCCAAGGTGACAGTCAAGAGACCCAGTACTTC. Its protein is CASSQGDSQETQYF.

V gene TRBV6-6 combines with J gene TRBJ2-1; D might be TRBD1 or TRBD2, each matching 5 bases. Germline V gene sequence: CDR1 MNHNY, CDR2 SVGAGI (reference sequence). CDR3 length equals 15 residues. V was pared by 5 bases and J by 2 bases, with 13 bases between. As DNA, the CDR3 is TGTGCCAGCAGTCCTCCCGGGGCCCCCTACAATGAGCAGTTCTTC. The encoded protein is CASSPPGAPYNEQFF.

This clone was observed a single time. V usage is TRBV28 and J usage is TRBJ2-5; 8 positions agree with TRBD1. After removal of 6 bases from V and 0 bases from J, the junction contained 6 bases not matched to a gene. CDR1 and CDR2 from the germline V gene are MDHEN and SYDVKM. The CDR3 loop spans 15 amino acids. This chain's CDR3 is CASSRGPGYQETQYF. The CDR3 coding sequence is TGTGCCAGCAGCAGGGGGCCAGGGTACCAAGAGACCCAGTACTTC.

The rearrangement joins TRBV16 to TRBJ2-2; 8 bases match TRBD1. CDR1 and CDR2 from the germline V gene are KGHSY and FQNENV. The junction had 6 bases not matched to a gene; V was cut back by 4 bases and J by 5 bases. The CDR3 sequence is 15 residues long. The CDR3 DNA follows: TGTGCCAGCAGCCCATGGACAGGGTGGACCGGGGAGCTGTTTTTT. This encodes CASSPWTGWTGELFF. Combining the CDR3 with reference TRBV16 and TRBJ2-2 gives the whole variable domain GEEVAQTPKHLVRGEGQKAKLYCAPIKGHSYVFWYQQVLKNEFKFLISFQNENVFDETGMPKERFSAKCLPNSPCSLEIQATKLEDSAVYFCASSPWTGWTGELFFGEGSRLTVL.

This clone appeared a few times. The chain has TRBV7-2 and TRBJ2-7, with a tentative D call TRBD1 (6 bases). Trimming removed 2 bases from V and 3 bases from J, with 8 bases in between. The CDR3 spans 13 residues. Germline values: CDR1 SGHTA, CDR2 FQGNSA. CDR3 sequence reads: CASSLTGFYEQYF. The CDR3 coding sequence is TGTGCCAGCAGCTTAACAGGGTTCTACGAGCAGTACTTC.

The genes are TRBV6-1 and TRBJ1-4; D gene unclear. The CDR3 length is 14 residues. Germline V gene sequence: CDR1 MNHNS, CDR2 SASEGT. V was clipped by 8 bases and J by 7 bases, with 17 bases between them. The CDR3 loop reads CASLPNSLTEKLFF. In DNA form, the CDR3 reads TGTGCCAGCCTGCCGAACAGTCTGACTGAAAAACTGTTTTTT.

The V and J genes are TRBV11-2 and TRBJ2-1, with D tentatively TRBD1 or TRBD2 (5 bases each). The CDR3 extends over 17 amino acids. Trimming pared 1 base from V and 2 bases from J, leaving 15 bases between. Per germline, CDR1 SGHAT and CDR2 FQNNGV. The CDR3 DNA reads TGTGCCAGCAGCTTAGGGGCGTGGGGGTTGGCCTACAATGAGCAGTTCTTC. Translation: CASSLGAWGLAYNEQFF.

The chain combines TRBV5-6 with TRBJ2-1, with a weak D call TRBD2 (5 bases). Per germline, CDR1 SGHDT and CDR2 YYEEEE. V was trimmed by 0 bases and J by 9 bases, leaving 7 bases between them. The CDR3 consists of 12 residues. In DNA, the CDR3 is TGTGCCAGCAGCTTGGCGGGAATTGAGCAGTTCTTC. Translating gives CASSLAGIEQFF.

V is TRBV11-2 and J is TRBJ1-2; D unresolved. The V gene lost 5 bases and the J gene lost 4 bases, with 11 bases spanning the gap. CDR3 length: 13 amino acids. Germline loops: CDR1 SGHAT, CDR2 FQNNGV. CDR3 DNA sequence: TGTGCCAGCAGCCCTAGCTGGGGCTATGGCTACACCTTC. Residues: CASSPSWGYGYTF.

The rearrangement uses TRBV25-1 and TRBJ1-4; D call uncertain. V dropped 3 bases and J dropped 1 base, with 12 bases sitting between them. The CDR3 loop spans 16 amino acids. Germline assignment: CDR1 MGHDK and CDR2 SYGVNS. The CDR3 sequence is CASSDPTHGTNEKLFF. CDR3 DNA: TGTGCCAGCAGTGACCCGACTCACGGAACTAATGAAAAACTGTTTTTT.

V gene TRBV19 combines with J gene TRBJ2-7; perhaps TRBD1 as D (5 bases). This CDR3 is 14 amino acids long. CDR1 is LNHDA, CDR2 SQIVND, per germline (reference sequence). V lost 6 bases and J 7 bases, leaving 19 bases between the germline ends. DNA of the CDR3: TGTGCCAGTAGCGCGCATCCAGGGTTAAATGAGCAGTACTTC. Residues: CASSAHPGLNEQYF.

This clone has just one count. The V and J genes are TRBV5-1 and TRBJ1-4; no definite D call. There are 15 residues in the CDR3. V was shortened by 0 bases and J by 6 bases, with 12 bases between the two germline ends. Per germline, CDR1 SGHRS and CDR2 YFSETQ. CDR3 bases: TGCGCCAGCAGCTTGGAAGGCGGCCGGGATGAAAAACTGTTTTTT. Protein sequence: CASSLEGGRDEKLFF.

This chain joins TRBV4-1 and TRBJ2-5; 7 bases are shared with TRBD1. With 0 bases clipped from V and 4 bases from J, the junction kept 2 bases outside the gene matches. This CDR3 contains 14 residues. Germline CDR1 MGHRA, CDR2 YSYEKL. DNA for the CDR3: TGCGCCAGCAGCCAAGAGGGACAGAGAGAGACCCAGTACTTC. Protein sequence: CASSQEGQRETQYF.